The 7 T cell receptor beta chains below come from one sample, sequenced in a study of vaccination and CD4 T cells after COVID-19 (dated by TCRdb to between 2021 and 2024). The antigens these receptors bind are not known. Libraries were prepared through PCR. The sequencing machine was an Illumina iSeq 100. At the Johns Hopkins FTIC core, DNA from the cultured CD4+ T cells underwent TCR sequencing with the Oncomine TCR Beta short-read assay. The raw public data were reprocessed by TCRdb itself: fastp quality trimming at Q25, MiXCR clonotype calling, in-frame beta chains only. Every CDR3 protein is listed once, alongside the most common genes and DNA of its rows. This sample holds about 18,000 distinct CDR3 sequences; 51% were observed only once. 9.5% to 13% of the sample comes from the top ten. The treatment or condition label of this sample denotes: roughly nine-day PBMC culture with coronavirus spike peptide pools or control peptides (ViraFEST assay).

The material sequenced was CD4+ T cells from blood, cultured in vitro, taken before SARS-CoV-2 vaccination. Source of these receptors: a human donor who had recovered from COVID-19.

The rearrangement uses TRBV12-3 or TRBV12-4 and TRBJ1-5; D remains ambiguous. Trimming pared 3 bases from V and 2 bases from J, leaving 5 bases between. CDR3 length equals 13 residues. The CDR3 DNA reads TGTGCCAGCAGTTTCACAGGCAATCAGCCCCAGCATTTT. Encoded protein: CASSFTGNQPQHF.

This clonotype was observed a few times. For the CDR3, the DNA is TGCAGTGCTGCCCCGAACGGCGTCAAGGGTACCGGGGAGCTGTTTTTT. This translates into CSAAPNGVKGTGELFF. V and J are TRBV20-1 and TRBJ2-2; D is uncertain. V lost 5 bases and J lost 5, with 21 bases in between. In germline, CDR1 is DFQATT, CDR2 SNEGSKA (reference sequence). CDR3 length equals 16 residues.

The rearrangement joins TRBV30 to TRBJ1-2; 7 nucleotides line up with TRBD1. CDR1 and CDR2 (germline): GTSNPN, SVGIG (reference sequence). V was pared by 0 bases and J by 5 bases, with 6 bases of the junction left unmatched. CDR3 length equals 14 residues. CDR3 nucleotides: TGTGCCTGGAGTGTACAGGGGAGTGGATATGGCTACACCTTC. This encodes CAWSVQGSGYGYTF.

This chain connects TRBV2 to TRBJ2-3; 12 positions match TRBD2. The CDR3 spans 16 residues. Trimming took 4 bases from V and 1 from J; bases not matched to a gene: 3. Germline V gene data show CDR1 as SNHLY and CDR2 as FYNNEI. In DNA form, the CDR3 reads TGTGCCAGCAGTGCTCTAGCGGGAGGGGGCACAGATACGCAGTATTTT. This sequence encodes CASSALAGGGTDTQYF.

This clonotype has more than one count but fewer than ten. This chain connects TRBV7-2 to TRBJ2-7; the D call may be TRBD1 or TRBD2 (5 bases each). The CDR3 is 14 residues long. The V end lost 2 bases, the J end lost 5 bases, and 13 bases lay between the germline ends. CDR1 and CDR2 from the germline V gene are SGHTA and FQGNSA. In DNA form, the CDR3 reads TGTGCCAGCAGCTTACAGAGGGGCTGGGACGAGCAGTACTTC. Amino acids: CASSLQRGWDEQYF.

The chain recombines TRBV2 with TRBJ1-6, with 10 bases fitting TRBD1. Germline CDR1 reads SNHLY; CDR2 reads FYNNEI. V lost 0 bases and J lost 7; bases outside the gene matches: 0. The CDR3 has 15 amino acids. CDR3 bases: TGTGCCAGCAGTGAAGCGGGACAGGGGAATTCACCCCTCCACTTT. Translation gives CASSEAGQGNSPLHF.

This clonotype is a singleton in its sample. The V gene is TRBV20-1, the J gene TRBJ2-7; no definite D call. Germline V gene sequence: CDR1 DFQATT, CDR2 SNEGSKA (reference sequence). CDR3 length equals 12 residues. Trimming stripped 2 bases from V and 3 bases from J, with 8 bases between. DNA for the CDR3: TGCAGTGCTAGACCGTCGGGCTACGAGCAGTACTTC. Protein sequence: CSARPSGYEQYF.